What follows are 17 T cell receptor beta chains derived from one specimen sequenced in a study of T cell responses to AZD1222 COVID-19 vaccine. Libraries were prepared by immunoSEQ multiplex PCR; TCRdb keeps only in-frame clonotypes and omits some of them. The sample holds 85,000 to 100,000 clones, more than 75% seen once. The sample was peripheral blood, taken on day 0 of AZD1222 vaccination. The receptors here all came from an adult in good health.

About this clone itself: The junction departs from the called germline gene at one end, perhaps through a read error. V and J are TRBV10-3 and TRBJ2-1; D call uncertain. Germline V gene lookup returns CDR1 ENHRY and CDR2 SYGVKD. CDR3 length: 13 amino acids. CDR3 bases: TGTGCCATCAGTGAATACTCCAACAATGAGCAGTTCTTC. It is translated as CAISEYSNNEQFF.

The chain combines TRBV7-2 with TRBJ1-2, with a tentative D call TRBD1 (5 bases). CDR1 SGHTA and CDR2 FQGNSA come from the germline V gene. The V and J ends lost 2 bases and 5 bases respectively, with 12 bases between them. The CDR3 totals 14 residues. The CDR3 region has the DNA TGTGCCAGCAGCTTAACAGGCCCAGGGTATGGCTACACCTTC. The encoded protein is CASSLTGPGYGYTF.

In DNA form, the CDR3 reads TGCGCCAGCAGCTTGGGGCCGGGGGCTCTTTTTAATGAGCAGTTCTTC. Protein sequence: CASSLGPGALFNEQFF. The rearrangement joins TRBV5-1 to TRBJ2-1, with D perhaps assigned TRBD1 or TRBD2 (6 bases each). The germline CDR1 and CDR2 sequences are SGHRS and YFSETQ. V shed 0 bases and J shed 7 bases, with 17 bases lying between them. The length of the CDR3 is 16 residues.

V is TRBV7-9 and J is TRBJ2-3, with TRBD2 matching over 8 bases. Germline assignment: CDR1 SEHNR and CDR2 FQNEAQ (reference sequence). With 5 bases clipped from V and 2 bases from J, the junction kept 9 bases outside the gene matches. This CDR3 comprises 16 residues. This CDR3 reads CASSRGAGGITDTQYF. CDR3 nucleotides: TGTGCCAGCAGCAGAGGGGCGGGAGGCATCACAGATACGCAGTATTTT.

The CDR3 DNA follows: TGTGCCAGCAGCATAGGGGCTAGCGGGACCGGTGGGGAGCTGTTTTTT. The encoded protein is CASSIGASGTGGELFF. V gene TRBV5-4 combines with J gene TRBJ2-2; 9 bases agree with TRBD2. CDR1 is SGHNT, CDR2 YYREEE, per germline (reference sequence). This CDR3 has 16 amino acids. V lost 4 bases to trimming and J lost 8 bases; unmatched junction nucleotides: 12.

The V gene is TRBV13, the J gene TRBJ1-4; 10 bases fit TRBD1. V shed 5 bases, J shed 7 bases, and the junction held 7 bases outside the gene matches. Looked up from germline, CDR1 is PRHDT and CDR2 is FYEKMQ (reference sequence). The CDR3 is made up of 15 amino acids. This CDR3 reads CASSIRTGGAEKLFF. The CDR3 bases are TGTGCCAGCAGCATAAGGACAGGGGGGGCTGAAAAACTGTTTTTT.

This rearrangement joins TRBV24-1 to TRBJ2-7, with D tentatively TRBD1 or TRBD2 (5 bases each). This CDR3 spans 16 amino acids. V lost 2 bases, J lost 2 bases, and 15 bases lay in between. Germline V gene lookup returns CDR1 KGHDR and CDR2 SFDVKD. The CDR3 spells CATSDSGQGFAYEQYF. Written as DNA, the CDR3 is TGTGCCACCAGTGATTCGGGGCAGGGCTTCGCCTACGAGCAGTACTTC.

This chain connects TRBV6-1 to TRBJ1-5; TRBD1 matches at 8 bases. Germline V lookup: CDR1 MNHNS, CDR2 SASEGT. The V and J ends lost 2 bases and 4 bases, in that order; junction bases with no gene match: 7. This CDR3 spans 16 amino acids. The CDR3, as DNA: TGTGCCAGCAGTGAACTTACCGGGACAGGAAATCAGCCCCAGCATTTT. Encoded protein: CASSELTGTGNQPQHF.

The gene calls are TRBV28 and TRBJ1-2; D is uncertain. V was pared by 7 bases and J by 5 bases, with 14 bases between. The CDR3 runs to 13 residues. The germline gives CDR1 MDHEN, CDR2 SYDVKM. The CDR3 protein is CASKGSGLYGYTF. The DNA of the CDR3 is TGTGCCAGCAAGGGCAGTGGCCTATATGGCTACACCTTC.

This clone was observed a handful of times. The genes are TRBV27 and TRBJ1-4; D remains ambiguous. The germline V gene has CDR1 MNHEY and CDR2 SMNVEV (reference sequence). This CDR3 region has 16 residues. V dropped 4 bases and J dropped 2 bases, with 14 bases sitting between them. The CDR3 reads CASSSLYGVTNEKLFF. In DNA, the CDR3 is TGTGCCAGCAGTTCCCTGTACGGGGTGACTAATGAAAAACTGTTTTTT.

V and J are TRBV6-5 and TRBJ1-4, with D unresolved. Germline CDR1 is MNHEY and CDR2 is SVGAGI. The CDR3 runs to 11 residues. Trimming took 8 bases from V and 5 from J, leaving 6 bases between them. The CDR3 reads CASRGNEKLFF. DNA of the CDR3: TGTGCCAGCCGGGGAAATGAAAAACTGTTTTTT.

The rearrangement joins TRBV15 to TRBJ2-2, with 7 nucleotides matching TRBD1. V was pared by 0 bases and J by 3 bases, with 4 bases of the junction left unmatched. Germline V gene lookup returns CDR1 LNHNV and CDR2 YYDKDF (reference sequence). The CDR3 contains 16 residues. The CDR3 nucleotides are TGTGCCACCAGCAGAGAATCGACAGGGTACACCGGGGAGCTGTTTTTT. Translated: CATSRESTGYTGELFF.

The chain carries TRBV15 and TRBJ2-7; 7 bases are shared with TRBD2. V dropped 1 base and J dropped 0; count of bases not matched to a gene: 3. The germline gives CDR1 LNHNV, CDR2 YYDKDF (reference sequence). This CDR3 region has 15 residues. CDR3 DNA sequence: TGTGCCACCAGCAGAGCTGCGGGGGACTCCTACGAGCAGTACTTC. Amino acids: CATSRAAGDSYEQYF.

The chain joins TRBV9 to TRBJ2-5; possible D gene TRBD1, 6 bases. This CDR3 region has 15 residues. V lost 0 bases and J 5 bases, leaving 14 bases between the germline ends. Germline V gene data show CDR1 as SGDLS and CDR2 as YYNGEE. The CDR3: CASSVGGTPGETQYF. CDR3 DNA sequence: TGTGCCAGCAGCGTAGGTGGGACACCCGGGGAGACCCAGTACTTC.

This rearrangement joins TRBV5-4 to TRBJ1-2; unclear D gene. Per germline, CDR1 SGHNT and CDR2 YYREEE (reference sequence). Trimming took 7 bases from V and 5 from J, leaving 18 bases between them. The CDR3 runs to 14 residues. The CDR3, as DNA: TGTGCCAGCTCTGAGGGCAGCTCCGCTTATGGCTACACCTTC. Its translation is CASSEGSSAYGYTF. The complete variable domain, with remaining parts taken from reference TRBV5-4 and TRBJ1-2, reads ETGVTQSPTHLIKTRGQQVTLRCSSQSGHNTVSWYQQALGQGPQFIFQYYREEENGRGNFPPRFSGLQFPNYSSELNVNALELDDSALYLCASSEGSSAYGYTFGSGTRLTVV.

The V call is TRBV24-1, the J call TRBJ2-5; no definite D call. V lost 5 bases and J lost 1, with 13 bases in between. CDR3 size: 15 residues. The germline CDR1 and CDR2 sequences are KGHDR and SFDVKD. CDR3 sequence (DNA): TGTGCCACCAGTGCAGTCGGAGCACCCCAAGAGACCCAGTACTTC. Its translation is CATSAVGAPQETQYF.

This chain links TRBV3-1 (or the pseudogene TRBV3-2) with TRBJ1-2; maybe TRBD1 (5 bases). The V end was cut by 4 bases, the J end by 6 bases, with 21 bases between. Germline loops: CDR1 LGHDT, CDR2 YNNKEL (reference sequence). The CDR3 covers 16 residues. DNA of the CDR3: TGTGCCAGCAGCCCCAGAGGCGCTGCTGGGGGACATGGCTACACCTTC. Protein sequence: CASSPRGAAGGHGYTF.